The 32 T cell receptor beta chains below all came from one sample that was sequenced in a study of blood T cell repertoires in COVID-19. TCRdb keeps only in-frame clones here, not all; method: immunoSEQ multiplex PCR. The table includes fewer than 85,000 clones, 85% to 90% detected once. The sample consisted of peripheral blood. The receptor source for this set is a man older than 75 with acute or convalescent COVID-19.

The rearrangement joins TRBV29-1 to TRBJ1-5; D is ambiguous. Trimming cost V 4 bases and J 0 bases, with 13 bases left between them. Germline V gene lookup returns CDR1 SQVTM and CDR2 ANQGSEA. CDR3 length: 15 amino acids. The CDR3 DNA follows: TGCAGCGTTGCCGCAGGAAAAAATAGCAATCAGCCCCAGCATTTT. Amino acid sequence: CSVAAGKNSNQPQHF.

The chain has TRBV7-2 and TRBJ2-5; TRBD2 is a possible D gene (7 bases). Germline CDR1 SGHTA, CDR2 FQGNSA. The V end lost 0 bases, the J end lost 5 bases, and 16 bases lay between the germline ends. The CDR3 spans 16 residues. The CDR3 DNA reads TGTGCCAGCAGCTTAGCTGCAGCCGGGGGGCAGGAGACCCAGTACTTC. This translates into CASSLAAAGGQETQYF.

In regard to this clone: Distinct nucleotide sequences in the sample also encode this CDR3. J is TRBJ2-3 and V is TRBV12-5, with D possibly being TRBD2 (6 bases). V shed 1 base and J shed 3 bases, with 8 bases lying between them. Germline loops: CDR1 LGHNT, CDR2 FRNRAP. The CDR3 consists of 14 residues. The CDR3, as DNA: TGTGCTAGTGGTTTGGGTGGGGGGACAGATACGCAGTATTTT. Translating gives CASGLGGGTDTQYF.

The chain joins TRBV7-2 to TRBJ2-1; D possibly corresponds to TRBD1 (6 bases). There are 15 residues in the CDR3. V was trimmed by 4 bases and J by 6 bases, leaving 16 bases between them. Germline lookup yields CDR1 SGHTA and CDR2 FQGNSA. The CDR3 DNA reads as TGTGCCAGCAGCTGGTACCGGGACACGACCAATGAGCAGTTCTTC. Its translation: CASSWYRDTTNEQFF. Using reference TRBV7-2 and TRBJ2-1 for the parts outside the CDR3, the full variable domain is GAGVSQSPSNKVTEKGKDVELRCDPISGHTALYWYRQSLGQGLEFLIYFQGNSAPDKSGLPSDRFSAERTGGSVSTLTIQRTQQEDSAVYLCASSWYRDTTNEQFFGPGTRLTVL.

This chain's CDR3 is CASSWAPANTGELFF. CDR3 coding DNA: TGTGCCAGCAGCTGGGCGCCCGCGAACACCGGGGAGCTGTTTTTT. The chain uses TRBV7-2 and TRBJ2-2; D is uncertain. V was trimmed by 4 bases and J by 0 bases, leaving 9 bases between them. The V gene's germline CDR1 is SGHTA and CDR2 FQGNSA. CDR3 length equals 15 residues.

This clone was picked up a small number of times. The chain employs TRBV30 and TRBJ2-7; 13 bases align to TRBD2. CDR3 length: 16 amino acids. Germline V lookup: CDR1 GTSNPN, CDR2 SVGIG (reference sequence). Trimming at V came to 2 bases and at J to 2 bases, leaving 6 bases not matched to a gene. In nucleotides, the CDR3 is TGTGCCTGGAGTCCTGGGACTAGCGGGGTCCCCTACGAGCAGTACTTC. Protein sequence: CAWSPGTSGVPYEQYF.

This clone was seen just once. CDR3 residues: CSGANRGLSSYEQYF. CDR3 nucleotide sequence: TGCAGCGGGGCCAACAGGGGGCTAAGCTCCTACGAGCAGTACTTC. This sequence joins TRBV29-1 and TRBJ2-7, with 9 bases matching TRBD1. Germline assignment: CDR1 SQVTM and CDR2 ANQGSEA. This CDR3 region has 15 residues. With 7 bases clipped from V and 0 bases from J, the junction kept 10 bases outside the gene matches.

This chain connects TRBV7-2 to TRBJ1-1; TRBD1 matches 8 bases. This CDR3 region has 15 residues. From germline, CDR1 is SGHTA and CDR2 FQGNSA. With V trimmed by 5 bases and J by 11 bases, 16 bases remained unmatched. CDR3 loop: CASSAHSGAGGAAFF. Here the CDR3 DNA reads TGTGCCAGCAGCGCCCACTCCGGGGCAGGGGGCGCGGCTTTCTTT.

The V call is TRBV6-2 or TRBV6-3, the J call TRBJ2-5, with TRBD2 matching 9 bases. The CDR3 loop spans 14 amino acids. After removal of 5 bases from V and 3 bases from J, the junction contained 4 bases not matched to a gene. Germline CDR1 MNHEY, CDR2 SVGEGT. The CDR3 DNA follows: TGTGCCAGCAGTCAACTAGCGGGTAAAGAGACCCAGTACTTC. It yields the protein CASSQLAGKETQYF.

The chain joins TRBV9 to TRBJ1-1; 9 positions match TRBD1. V lost 2 bases and J lost 1; bases outside the gene matches: 3. Germline V gene lookup returns CDR1 SGDLS and CDR2 YYNGEE. The CDR3 consists of 15 residues. The CDR3 sequence is CASSVGTGKNTEAFF. CDR3 DNA: TGTGCCAGCAGCGTGGGGACAGGGAAGAACACTGAAGCTTTCTTT.

The CDR3 reads CASSSGQGAMYEQYF. The CDR3 DNA reads as TGTGCCAGCAGCTCGGGACAGGGGGCTATGTACGAGCAGTACTTC. The chain links TRBV28 to TRBJ2-7; 12 nucleotides match TRBD1. From germline, CDR1 is MDHEN and CDR2 SYDVKM. The CDR3 has 15 amino acids. After removal of 6 bases from V and 4 bases from J, the junction contained 7 bases not matched to a gene. Filled out from reference TRBV28 and TRBJ2-7, the complete variable domain reads DVKVTQSSRYLVKRTGEKVFLECVQDMDHENMFWYRQDPGLGLRLIYFSYDVKMKEKGDIPEGYSVSREKKERFSLILESASTNQTSMYLCASSSGQGAMYEQYFGPGTRLTVT.

This rearrangement joins TRBV9 to TRBJ2-7; TRBD1 is a possible D gene (5 bases). V dropped 2 bases and J dropped 3 bases, with 9 bases sitting between them. The germline V gene has CDR1 SGDLS and CDR2 YYNGEE. The CDR3 spans 13 residues. CDR3 protein: CASSVDTDYEQYF. The CDR3 DNA sequence: TGTGCCAGCAGCGTGGACACGGACTACGAGCAGTACTTC.

The chain links TRBV28 to TRBJ1-1; perhaps TRBD1 as D (5 bases). Trimming shortened V by 1 base and J by 4 bases, and 10 bases separated the two germline ends. Germline V gene sequence: CDR1 MDHEN, CDR2 SYDVKM. This CDR3 has 14 amino acids. CDR3 loop: CASSLFRVSTEAFF. The CDR3, as DNA: TGTGCCAGCAGTTTATTCAGGGTGAGCACTGAAGCTTTCTTT. Filled out from reference TRBV28 and TRBJ1-1, the complete variable domain reads DVKVTQSSRYLVKRTGEKVFLECVQDMDHENMFWYRQDPGLGLRLIYFSYDVKMKEKGDIPEGYSVSREKKERFSLILESASTNQTSMYLCASSLFRVSTEAFFGQGTRLTVV.

The genes are TRBV29-1 and TRBJ1-1; 7 bases align to TRBD1. This CDR3 is built from 14 residues. V gave up 6 bases and J gave up 1 base; unmatched junction bases: 8. Germline V gene lookup returns CDR1 SQVTM and CDR2 ANQGSEA. CDR3 sequence reads: CSVARQGSNTEAFF. Written as DNA, the CDR3 is TGCAGCGTGGCCCGACAGGGCTCGAACACTGAAGCTTTCTTT.

The rearrangement links TRBV10-3 to TRBJ2-7, with TRBD1 matching 9 bases. CDR1 is ENHRY and CDR2 is SYGVKD in the germline V gene. CDR3 size: 15 residues. The V and J ends lost 4 bases and 0 bases, in that order; junction bases with no gene match: 4. The CDR3 protein is CAISVGQGSSYEQYF. The CDR3 region has the DNA TGTGCCATCAGTGTAGGACAGGGGAGCTCCTACGAGCAGTACTTC.

The chain joins TRBV29-1 to TRBJ2-7, with 8 bases aligning to TRBD2. The germline gives CDR1 SQVTM, CDR2 ANQGSEA. Germline trimming cut 5 bases from V and 1 base from J; bases unmatched to any gene: 4. CDR3 length equals 13 residues. DNA of the CDR3: TGCAGCGTTTCGGGGGGGAGTTCCTACGAGCAGTACTTC. This sequence encodes CSVSGGSSYEQYF.

V is TRBV6-5 and J is TRBJ2-7; 16 bases line up with TRBD2. Trimming cost V 2 bases and J 6 bases; bases outside gene matches: 1. This CDR3 region has 15 residues. In germline, CDR1 is MNHEY, CDR2 SVGAGI. As DNA, the CDR3 is TGTGCCAGCAGTTACGGGACTAGCGGGGGGGCCGAGCAGTACTTC. Amino acid sequence: CASSYGTSGGAEQYF.

The gene calls are TRBV6-5 and TRBJ2-2; 9 bases line up with TRBD1. This CDR3 is 15 amino acids long. Germline lookup yields CDR1 MNHEY and CDR2 SVGAGI. After removal of 4 bases from V and 8 bases from J, the junction contained 8 bases not matched to a gene. The CDR3 region has the DNA TGTGCCAGCAGTTCCTCACCGGGACAGGGTGGGGAGCTGTTTTTT. It yields the protein CASSSSPGQGGELFF.

As DNA, the CDR3 is TGCGCCAGCAGCCAAGGGGACAGGGAAAATCAAGAGACCCAGTACTTC. It translates to CASSQGDRENQETQYF. This chain joins TRBV4-1 and TRBJ2-5, with 9 bases matching TRBD1. The germline gives CDR1 MGHRA, CDR2 YSYEKL. The V gene end was trimmed by 1 base and the J gene end by 2 bases; junction bases not matched to a gene: 5. This CDR3 spans 16 amino acids.

The gene calls are TRBV5-1 and TRBJ2-1; 13 bases fit TRBD2. V lost 2 bases to trimming and J lost 10 bases; unmatched junction nucleotides: 15. Germline values: CDR1 SGHRS, CDR2 YFSETQ. The CDR3 has 18 residues. CDR3 in amino acids: CASSLLAGGPSPLQEQFF. The CDR3 coding sequence is TGCGCCAGCAGCTTACTAGCGGGAGGGCCTTCCCCCCTACAGGAGCAGTTCTTC.

The chain uses TRBV5-1 and TRBJ2-1; 12 bases align to TRBD2. Germline-derived CDR1 and CDR2 are SGHRS and YFSETQ. The ends lost 5 bases at V and 2 bases at J; junction bases unmatched: 14. This CDR3 has 19 amino acids. The CDR3 nucleotides are TGCGCCAGCAGTATGGGTGGGCTAGCGGGGGGGTCTCCCTACAATGAGCAGTTCTTC. Translated: CASSMGGLAGGSPYNEQFF.

The rearrangement uses TRBV5-1 and TRBJ2-5, with 10 bases that match TRBD2. From germline, CDR1 is SGHRS and CDR2 YFSETQ. The ends lost 4 bases at V and 2 bases at J; junction bases unmatched: 11. The CDR3 covers 17 residues. The CDR3 DNA sequence: TGCGCCAGCAGCACCGGACAACGGACTAGCGGACAAGAGACCCAGTACTTC. This translates into CASSTGQRTSGQETQYF.

V is TRBV27 and J is TRBJ1-2; 10 nucleotides agree with TRBD1. This CDR3 region has 16 residues. The junction had 9 bases not matched to a gene; V was cut back by 6 bases and J by 2 bases. CDR1 is MNHEY, CDR2 SMNVEV, per germline (reference sequence). The CDR3 DNA follows: TGTGCCAGCAGCCCTAAGACAGGGGGCGCGAACTATGGCTACACCTTC. It encodes CASSPKTGGANYGYTF.

The chain couples TRBV9 to TRBJ1-3; the D is unclear. V lost 3 bases and J lost 1, with 8 bases in between. CDR1 SGDLS and CDR2 YYNGEE come from the germline V gene. The CDR3 is 14 residues long. CDR3 sequence (DNA): TGTGCCAGCAGCGATACAAGTTCTGGAAACACCATATATTTT. Translation gives CASSDTSSGNTIYF.

The CDR3 loop reads CASSHRGATNEKLFF. For the CDR3, the DNA is TGTGCCAGCAGTCACAGGGGCGCAACTAATGAAAAACTGTTTTTT. The rearrangement uses TRBV6-5 and TRBJ1-4; 7 bases fit TRBD1. The CDR3 is 15 residues long. Unmatched junction bases numbered 3, after V lost 5 bases and J lost 0 bases. Germline loops: CDR1 MNHEY, CDR2 SVGAGI.

This chain connects TRBV12-3 or TRBV12-4 to TRBJ2-1, with unresolved D. The CDR3 is 12 residues long. V dropped 3 bases and J dropped 6 bases, with 6 bases sitting between them. The CDR3 DNA follows: TGTGCCAGCAGTTTCTACCCCAATGAGCAGTTCTTC. It translates to CASSFYPNEQFF.

The J gene is TRBJ1-2, the V gene TRBV6-4; D is perhaps TRBD1 (5 bases). The CDR3 is 16 amino acids. Germline V CDR1 and CDR2: MRHNA, SNTAGT. Trimming shortened V by 2 bases and J by 3 bases, and 16 bases separated the two germline ends. This CDR3 is CASSDQAGTGDYGYTF. CDR3 DNA sequence: TGTGCCAGCAGTGACCAGGCGGGTACGGGGGACTATGGCTACACCTTC.

The CDR3 reads CASSQEGLAGGSADTQYF. In nucleotides, the CDR3 is TGTGCCAGCAGCCAAGAAGGACTAGCGGGAGGTTCGGCAGATACGCAGTATTTT. The V gene is TRBV4-2, the J gene TRBJ2-3; 14 nucleotides agree with TRBD2. This CDR3 has 18 amino acids. Germline V gene lookup returns CDR1 LGHNA and CDR2 YNFKEQ. V shed 0 bases and J 4 bases; nucleotides not matched to a gene: 6.

The chain is built from TRBV6-2 or TRBV6-3 and TRBJ1-5; 7 nucleotides align to TRBD1. This CDR3 is 15 amino acids long. J lost 5 bases, V lost 5 bases, and 9 bases had no gene match. Germline CDR1 and CDR2: MNHEY and SVGEGT. For the CDR3, the DNA is TGTGCCAGCAGTCCCTCTGTAGGGGGCGATCAGCCCCAGCATTTT. Translation gives CASSPSVGGDQPQHF.

The rearrangement uses TRBV5-1 and TRBJ2-1; 10 bases match TRBD2. J was trimmed by 7 bases and V by 5 bases; bases with no gene match: 15. The CDR3 has 17 residues. Germline lookup yields CDR1 SGHRS and CDR2 YFSETQ. The CDR3 region is CASRLGSSGRRGNEQFF. CDR3 nucleotide sequence: TGCGCCAGCAGACTGGGGTCTAGCGGGAGAAGGGGGAATGAGCAGTTCTTC.

The DNA for the CDR3 is TGTGCCAGCAGCACCAACCCGGGACAGGGGTACACCGGGGAGCTGTTTTTT. Its protein product is CASSTNPGQGYTGELFF. The chain has TRBV5-5 and TRBJ2-2, with 10 bases identical to TRBD1. With 4 bases clipped from V and 3 bases from J, the junction kept 9 bases outside the gene matches. Germline lookup yields CDR1 SGHKS and CDR2 YYEKEE (reference sequence). The CDR3 has 17 residues.

The chain uses TRBV5-6 and TRBJ2-2; D might be TRBD1 (5 bases). V was trimmed by 0 bases and J by 2 bases, leaving 11 bases between them. This CDR3 is built from 16 residues. From germline, CDR1 is SGHDT and CDR2 YYEEEE. The CDR3, as DNA: TGTGCCAGCAGCTTGGGTGTGACAGCTAACACCGGGGAGCTGTTTTTT. This sequence encodes CASSLGVTANTGELFF.